Listed below are T cell receptor beta chains from one sample, sequenced in a study of shared clonotypes between healthy human individuals. Some clones are missing from TCRdb's copy, which holds only in-frame ones; the method was immunoSEQ multiplex PCR. Among 2,500,000 or so clones, around nine tenths were seen once, and the ten largest hold about 0.13%. The sample was naive CD4+ T cells sorted from blood. Receptor source: a man between 18 and 29 years old in good health. The CDR3 runs from the conserved cysteine through the conserved F or W. A D gene is named only where the DNA matches it firmly. Where a row states a size, it is once, few, many or the class of an expanded clone; other rows omit it.

D	V	size	J	CDR3	DNA
TRBD1	TRBV19	once	TRBJ2-2	CASTLQGAPTGELFF	TGTGCCAGTACCTTACAGGGGGCGCCCACCGGGGAGCTGTTTTTT
NA	TRBV2	NA	TRBJ1-5	CASSEGRNQPQHF	TGTGCCAGCAGTGAAGGACGAAATCAGCCCCAGCATTTT
NA	TRBV5-1	NA	TRBJ2-1	CASSFQGSSYNEQFF	TGCGCCAGCAGCTTCCAGGGGAGCTCCTACAATGAGCAGTTCTTC
NA	TRBV9	NA	TRBJ2-4	CASSVSYGAKNIQYF	TGTGCCAGCAGCGTATCATATGGAGCCAAAAACATTCAGTACTTC
TRBD2	TRBV7-2	NA	TRBJ2-1	CASSLAGTSGTYNEQFF	TGTGCCAGCAGCTTAGCCGGGACTAGCGGGACGTACAATGAGCAGTTCTTC
NA	TRBV4-3	NA	TRBJ2-1	CASSQSGSSYNEQFF	TGCGCCAGCAGCCAGTCGGGTAGCTCCTACAATGAGCAGTTCTTC
NA	TRBV21-1	few	TRBJ2-4	CASSKIEEGKNIQYF	TGTGCCAGCAGCAAAATAGAGGAAGGCAAAAACATTCAGTACTTC
TRBD2	TRBV4-1	NA	TRBJ2-7	CASSQGMTSGGYEQYF	TGCGCCAGCAGCCAAGGAATGACTAGCGGGGGTTACGAGCAGTACTTC
TRBD2	TRBV13	NA	TRBJ2-3	CASSPRLAGDTDTQYF	TGTGCCAGCAGCCCTAGACTAGCGGGGGACACAGATACGCAGTATTTT
TRBD2	TRBV10-3	NA	TRBJ2-7	CAISQLAGGSYEQYF	TGTGCCATCAGCCAACTAGCGGGGGGCTCCTACGAGCAGTACTTC
TRBD2	TRBV7-9	NA	TRBJ2-3	CASSLESGGWDTQYF	TGTGCCAGCAGCTTGGAGAGCGGGGGGTGGGATACGCAGTATTTT
TRBD1	TRBV5-5	NA	TRBJ1-2	CASSWDRGEGYGYTF	TGTGCCAGCAGCTGGGACAGGGGAGAGGGGTATGGCTACACCTTC
NA	TRBV7-9	NA	TRBJ1-2	CASSLATVSNYGYTF	TGTGCCAGCAGCTTAGCGACCGTCTCTAACTATGGCTACACCTTC
TRBD1	TRBV7-2	NA	TRBJ1-4	CASSLDRGSKKLFF	TGTGCCAGCAGCCTGGACAGGGGGAGTAAAAAACTGTTTTTT
TRBD1	TRBV9	NA	TRBJ1-2	CASRPSGGKGYTF	TGTGCCAGCAGGCCCTCAGGGGGGAAAGGCTACACCTTC
TRBD2	TRBV4-2	NA	TRBJ2-3	CASSQSSGESTDTQYF	TGTGCCAGCAGCCAGAGTAGCGGGGAGAGCACAGATACGCAGTATTTT
TRBD1	TRBV5-1	NA	TRBJ2-1	CASSLRDRGHEQFF	TGCGCCAGCAGCTTAAGGGACAGGGGCCATGAGCAGTTCTTC
NA	TRBV7-2	NA	TRBJ1-1	CASSPQQGGNTEAFF	TGTGCCAGCAGCCCACAGCAGGGAGGGAACACTGAAGCTTTCTTT
NA	TRBV7-2	NA	TRBJ2-3	CASSPKSGLGLRTDTQYF	TGTGCCAGCAGCCCGAAGTCGGGACTGGGGTTGCGCACAGATACGCAGTATTTT
NA	TRBV15	NA	TRBJ1-5	CATSGAGGGQPQHF	TGTGCCACCAGCGGGGCGGGGGGCGGTCAGCCCCAGCATTTT
NA	TRBV29-1	NA	TRBJ2-3	CSVPLSDTQYF	TGCAGCGTTCCTCTGTCAGATACGCAGTATTTT
NA	TRBV5-6	NA	TRBJ1-2	CASSFSPSGDGYTF	TGTGCCAGCAGCTTCTCCCCGTCCGGGGACGGCTACACCTTC
NA	TRBV27	NA	TRBJ1-1	CASSRPGHLNTEAFF	TGTGCCAGCAGTAGGCCGGGACACTTGAACACTGAAGCTTTCTTT
NA	TRBV2	NA	TRBJ2-1	CASSPRGFSYNEQFF	TGTGCCAGCAGCCCCCGGGGGTTTTCCTACAATGAGCAGTTCTTC